This T cell receptor beta chain was recovered during a study of blood T cell repertoires in COVID-19. Background on the study: Acute-phase and convalescent COVID-19 samples originated in the United States, Italy and Spain. The cDNA or gDNA used as material had been derived from T cells, B-cell-depleted T cells, or PBMCs.

Under the authors' procedure: Quantification of nucleated cells was approximated via reference gene primer amplification. Sequencing was performed with immunoSEQ multiplex PCR; in TCRdb, only in-frame clones are kept and a portion is missing. V, J and clone size are those of that table, while D and trimming were read from the DNA. The sample holds about 230,000 clones, more than 65% seen once. Germline trimming cut 0 bases from V and 0 bases from J; bases unmatched to any gene: 4. The CDR3 covers 17 residues. Germline CDR1 is SGHKS and CDR2 is YYEKEE (reference sequence). The sequenced sample was peripheral blood. The rearrangement links TRBV5-5 to TRBJ2-2, with 8 bases identical to TRBD2. This TCR was recovered from a man aged 50-60 years with active or convalescent COVID-19. The CDR3 bases are TGTGCCAGCAGCTTGGTTCCAGCGGGGGCGAACACCGGGGAGCTGTTTTTT. This codes for CASSLVPAGANTGELFF.